The 6 T cell receptor beta chains presented below share a single source sample, sequenced in a study of shared clonotypes between healthy human individuals. Method: immunoSEQ multiplex PCR; TCRdb's copy keeps in-frame clones and lacks some. Of some 2,500,000 clones listed, roughly 93% were seen once; the top ten hold about 0.38%. Sequencing was done on a sample of naive CD4+ T cells from PBMCs. As to subset: CD45RA+ positively selected. The receptors derive from a man aged 18-30 years in good health. Some clones in this sample may be carry-over from other donors' samples.

The chain's CDR3 is CASSLANRGLYEQYF. The CDR3, as DNA: TGCGCCAGCAGCTTGGCGAATAGGGGGCTTTACGAGCAGTACTTC. This sequence joins TRBV5-1 and TRBJ2-7, with 7 bases matching TRBD1. The CDR3 totals 15 residues. Losses at the gene ends were 0 bases for V and 4 bases for J; bases not matched to a gene: 7. The germline gives CDR1 SGHRS, CDR2 YFSETQ.

This chain joins TRBV28 and TRBJ1-5, with unresolved D. The length of the CDR3 is 15 residues. Germline-derived CDR1 and CDR2 are MDHEN and SYDVKM. V was shortened by 5 bases and J by 4 bases, with 15 bases between the two germline ends. This chain's CDR3 is CASSTPVGLNQPQHF. As DNA, the CDR3 is TGTGCCAGCAGTACCCCCGTAGGACTAAATCAGCCCCAGCATTTT. Using reference TRBV28 and TRBJ1-5 for the parts outside the CDR3, the full variable domain is DVKVTQSSRYLVKRTGEKVFLECVQDMDHENMFWYRQDPGLGLRLIYFSYDVKMKEKGDIPEGYSVSREKKERFSLILESASTNQTSMYLCASSTPVGLNQPQHFGDGTRLSIL.

The chain joins TRBV6-4 to TRBJ2-2, with D perhaps TRBD1 or TRBD2 (6 bases each). CDR1 MRHNA and CDR2 SNTAGT come from the germline V gene. V shed 6 bases and J shed 4 bases, with 21 bases lying between them. This CDR3 region has 17 residues. CDR3 amino acids: CASSLGPWGAGTGELFF. DNA of the CDR3: TGTGCCAGCAGCCTGGGCCCTTGGGGGGCAGGCACCGGGGAGCTGTTTTTT.

This chain connects TRBV5-4 to TRBJ1-1; TRBD1 agrees at 7 bases. V trimming: 4 bases; J trimming: 4 bases; junction bases outside the gene matches: 10. The germline V gene encodes CDR1 SGHNT and CDR2 YYREEE (reference sequence). The CDR3 runs to 15 residues. CDR3 in amino acids: CASSGRDSTGTEAFF. The CDR3 DNA reads TGTGCCAGCAGCGGCAGGGACAGCACGGGCACTGAAGCTTTCTTT.

About this clone: The identical CDR3 is also encoded by other nucleotide sequences in the sample. V usage is TRBV5-1 and J usage is TRBJ2-7; D tentatively reads TRBD1 or TRBD2 (5 bases each). Trimming took off 4 bases at V and 0 bases at J, with 14 bases between the two ends. The germline V gene encodes CDR1 SGHRS and CDR2 YFSETQ. The length of the CDR3 is 15 residues. The chain's CDR3 is CASSSTGTASYEQYF. Written as DNA, the CDR3 is TGCGCCAGCAGCAGCACCGGGACGGCCTCCTACGAGCAGTACTTC.

This sequence joins TRBV5-4 and TRBJ1-1; 9 bases match TRBD1. V trimming: 3 bases; J trimming: 1 base; junction bases outside the gene matches: 4. This CDR3 comprises 15 residues. The germline gives CDR1 SGHNT, CDR2 YYREEE (reference sequence). CDR3 region: CASSWPGQGNTEAFF. The CDR3 nucleotides are TGTGCCAGCAGCTGGCCGGGACAGGGGAACACTGAAGCTTTCTTT.